A selection of T cell receptor beta chains follows, all from one sample in a study of T cells after yellow fever vaccination. Via MiXCR, TCRdb re-called the 5' RACE reads, giving one row per CDR3 protein. This table has hundreds of thousands of distinct CDR3 sequences, around 19% appearing once. The sequencing used PBMCs, collected before the yellow fever booster vaccination. These receptors were obtained from a man aged 18 to 29 who received the YFV17D yellow fever vaccine. CDR3s include the opening cysteine and the closing phenylalanine or tryptophan. The D gene is left open where the match is weak. The listing skips clone size in some rows; elsewhere it reads once, few, many or a size class.

TRBJ2-3,.,.,TRBV9,CASSGWSSTDTQYF,TGTGCCAGCAGCGGCTGGTCTAGCACAGATACGCAGTATTTT
TRBJ1-2,.,.,TRBV24-1,CATSDSDRGPYGYTF,TGTGCCACCAGTGATTCGGACAGAGGTCCCTATGGCTACACCTTC
TRBJ1-6,few,.,TRBV7-9,CASSSPFAPLHF,TGTGCCAGCAGCTCCCCTTTTGCCCCCCTCCACTTT
TRBJ1-2,.,.,TRBV15,CATSRDSNYGYTF,TGTGCCACCAGCAGAGACTCTAACTATGGCTACACCTTC
TRBJ1-2,many,.,TRBV25-1,CASSVWPYGYTF,TGTGCCAGCAGTGTGTGGCCATATGGCTACACCTTC
TRBJ2-3,.,.,TRBV4-1,CASSRVPSSTDTQYF,TGCGCCAGCAGCAGGGTTCCCTCTAGCACAGATACGCAGTATTTT
TRBJ2-7,few,.,TRBV4-2,CASSQDGTAYF,TGTGCCAGCAGCCAAGATGGGACCGCGTACTTC
TRBJ1-1,.,.,TRBV20-1,CSAWTANTEAFF,TGCAGTGCGTGGACAGCGAACACTGAAGCTTTCTTT
TRBJ1-2,few,.,TRBV4-3,CASSQDYVLDGYTF,TGCGCCAGCAGCCAAGACTACGTCCTAGATGGCTACACCTTC
TRBJ2-2,few,TRBD2,TRBV6-6,CASRGGSANTGELFF,TGTGCCAGCCGCGGGGGGAGCGCGAACACCGGGGAGCTGTTTTTT
TRBJ1-6,few,.,TRBV6-2/TRBV6-3,CASSSISRSYNSPLHF,TGTGCCAGCAGTTCCATCAGTCGCTCCTATAATTCACCCCTCCACTTT
TRBJ1-2,few,TRBD1,TRBV20-1,CSASRQEGAGGYTF,TGCAGTGCTAGCCGCCAGGAGGGGGCGGGGGGCTACACCTTC
TRBJ1-1,.,.,TRBV4-1,CASSRRENTEAFF,TGCGCCAGCAGCCGGCGGGAGAACACTGAAGCTTTCTTT
TRBJ1-2,.,.,TRBV20-1,CSARDFGGQSGYTF,TGCAGTGCTAGAGATTTCGGGGGGCAAAGTGGCTACACCTTC
TRBJ2-1,.,.,TRBV5-1,CASSPGRPSYNEQFF,TGCGCCAGCAGCCCCGGTCGGCCCTCCTACAATGAGCAGTTCTTC
TRBJ1-4,few,.,TRBV11-2,CASSLTLRGEKLFF,TGTGCCAGCAGCTTAACTTTGCGGGGTGAAAAACTGTTTTTT
TRBJ2-4,few,.,TRBV20-1,CSARVVDSDPDHPKNIQYF,TGCAGTGCTAGAGTGGTCGACAGTGACCCAGATCACCCCAAAAACATTCAGTACTTC
TRBJ2-2,.,.,TRBV9,CASSVAASTGELFF,TGTGCCAGCAGCGTAGCGGCGAGCACCGGGGAGCTGTTTTTT
TRBJ1-4,few,TRBD1,TRBV7-8,CASSSAARGLEKLFF,TGTGCCAGCAGCTCGGCTGCCAGGGGGCTTGAAAAACTGTTTTTT
TRBJ2-7,few,TRBD1,TRBV5-1,CASSLDLNRGSVYEQYF,TGCGCCAGCAGCCTCGATCTCAACAGGGGTTCAGTCTACGAGCAGTACTTC
TRBJ2-3,few,TRBD1,TRBV6-4,CASSDGGTGADTQYF,TGTGCCAGCAGTGACGGAGGGACAGGGGCAGATACGCAGTATTTT
TRBJ1-2,few,TRBD1,TRBV5-5,CASSPGTGEGYTF,TGTGCCAGCAGCCCGGGGACAGGGGAGGGCTACACCTTC
TRBJ1-1,.,TRBD1,TRBV18,CASSPRTGGLYTEAFF,TGTGCCAGCTCACCCCGGACAGGGGGCTTGTACACTGAAGCTTTCTTT
TRBJ2-3,.,TRBD2,TRBV5-1,CASSAGGPDRDTQYF,TGCGCCAGCAGCGCGGGGGGACCCGATCGGGATACGCAGTATTTT
TRBJ2-5,.,TRBD2,TRBV20-1,CSARDQRGGETQYF,TGCAGTGCTAGAGATCAAAGGGGAGGGGAGACCCAGTACTTC
TRBJ2-5,few,.,TRBV4-1,CASSHPGRNQETQYF,TGCGCCAGCAGCCATCCCGGACGGAACCAAGAGACCCAGTACTTC
TRBJ1-1,.,TRBD1,TRBV12-3/TRBV12-4,CASSIGQGAGTEAFF,TGTGCCAGCAGTATCGGACAGGGAGCGGGCACTGAAGCTTTCTTT
TRBJ1-2,few,.,TRBV7-3,CASSPGPGGSYGYTF,TGTGCCAGCAGCCCAGGTCCCGGAGGATCCTATGGCTACACCTTC
TRBJ2-1,.,.,TRBV2,CASSREGFNEQFF,TGTGCCAGCAGTCGAGAGGGGTTCAATGAGCAGTTCTTC
TRBJ1-3,.,.,TRBV25-1,CASEGQDGVSGNTIYF,TGTGCCAGCGAGGGTCAGGATGGTGTCTCTGGAAACACCATATATTTT
TRBJ1-6,.,TRBD1,TRBV5-1,CASSDGTERWKYSNSPLHF,TGCGCCAGCAGCGACGGGACAGAAAGGTGGAAGTACTCTAATTCACCCCTCCACTTT
TRBJ1-1,.,.,TRBV7-9,CASSSRGNSLTEAFF,TGTGCCAGCAGCTCTAGGGGGAATTCGCTCACTGAAGCTTTCTTT
TRBJ2-3,few,.,TRBV20-1,CSALSSSTDTQYF,TGCAGTGCGCTTTCTTCTAGCACAGATACGCAGTATTTT
TRBJ1-6,.,.,TRBV5-1,CASSLDPNSPLHF,TGCGCCAGCAGCTTGGACCCGAATTCACCCCTCCACTTT
TRBJ2-3,few,TRBD2,TRBV6-5,CASSSFSGGATDTQYF,TGTGCCAGCAGCAGCTTTAGCGGGGGGGCGACAGATACGCAGTATTTT
TRBJ2-5,few,.,TRBV11-1,CASSSPVGGETQYF,TGTGCCAGCAGCTCTCCGGTAGGGGGAGAGACCCAGTACTTC
TRBJ2-3,many,.,TRBV5-6,CASRSDRTTQYF,TGTGCCAGCAGATCTGACAGAACTACGCAGTATTTT
TRBJ2-2,many,.,TRBV5-5,CASSLGGGELFF,TGTGCCAGCAGTCTGGGGGGCGGGGAGCTGTTTTTT